Following are 13 T cell receptor beta chains from one sample sequenced in a study of identical twins. TCRdb reprocessed the 5' RACE reads via MiXCR and lists one record per CDR3 protein. Seen here are 750,000 to 950,000 distinct CDR3 sequences, around 12% observed once, and the top ten hold roughly 1.6%. The same data also contributed to another study, on yellow fever vaccine responses in identical twins.

The sequencing input was PBMCs. All receptors come from a woman aged 18-35 years in good health.

This clonotype was recorded at least ten times. The chain joins TRBV12-3 or TRBV12-4 to TRBJ1-3; D remains unclear. The V gene lost 3 bases and the J gene lost 0 bases, with 12 bases spanning the gap. The CDR3 sequence is 16 residues long. The CDR3 is CASSFEGAISGNTIYF. As DNA, the CDR3 is TGTGCCAGCAGTTTTGAGGGTGCGATCTCTGGAAACACCATATATTTT.

CDR3 in DNA: TGTGCCAGCAGAGCAGTCGGCACCTACGAGCAGTACTTC. Translated: CASRAVGTYEQYF. The chain has TRBV27 and TRBJ2-7; D gene uncertain. Trimming stripped 6 bases from V and 2 bases from J, with 11 bases between. CDR1 is MNHEY, CDR2 SMNVEV, per germline (reference sequence). There are 13 residues in the CDR3.

J is TRBJ2-7 and V is TRBV20-1; 13 nucleotides agree with TRBD2. Germline trimming cut 6 bases from V and 3 bases from J; bases unmatched to any gene: 5. Germline V gives CDR1 DFQATT, CDR2 SNEGSKA (reference sequence). The CDR3 runs to 14 residues. CDR3 nucleotide sequence: TGCAGTGCGACCGGGACTAGCGGGGACTACGAGCAGTACGTC. Translating it yields CSATGTSGDYEQYV.

The genes are TRBV11-3 and TRBJ2-7, with 10 bases identical to TRBD1. V shed 5 bases and J 3 bases; nucleotides not matched to a gene: 7. Per germline, CDR1 SGHNT and CDR2 YENEEA. The CDR3 consists of 15 residues. The CDR3: CASSTVDRGHYEQYF. The DNA for the CDR3 is TGTGCCAGCAGCACGGTAGACAGGGGGCACTACGAGCAGTACTTC.

This clonotype was seen only a few times. This chain links TRBV25-1 with TRBJ1-6, with a tentative D call TRBD1 (5 bases). This CDR3 spans 16 amino acids. V was pared by 0 bases and J by 9 bases, with 15 bases between. Germline CDR1 MGHDK, CDR2 SYGVNS. The CDR3, as DNA: TGTGCCAGCAGTGAATATTCCGGACAACCCGCTTCACCCCTCCACTTT. It translates to CASSEYSGQPASPLHF.

The chain employs TRBV12-5 and TRBJ2-5; D unclear. The germline CDR1 and CDR2 sequences are LGHNT and FRNRAP. The CDR3 has 15 amino acids. Trimming pared 7 bases from V and 0 bases from J, leaving 15 bases between. The CDR3 bases are TGTGCTAGTGCTGCTCTAGACTGGTACCAAGAGACCCAGTACTTC. Protein product: CASAALDWYQETQYF.

This chain uses TRBV5-1 with TRBJ2-2; 11 bases agree with TRBD2. There are 16 residues in the CDR3. The trim removed 4 bases at V and 2 bases at J, leaving 4 bases unmatched. Germline CDR1 is SGHRS and CDR2 is YFSETQ. This chain's CDR3 is CASSTGTSGNTGELFF. CDR3 DNA sequence: TGCGCCAGCAGCACCGGGACTAGCGGAAACACCGGGGAGCTGTTTTTT.

The J gene is TRBJ1-1, the V gene TRBV29-1, with D uncertain. The CDR3 is 15 residues long. V lost 5 bases and J lost 3, with 19 bases in between. Germline V lookup: CDR1 SQVTM, CDR2 ANQGSEA. CDR3: CSVSLGLGTDTEAFF. The CDR3 DNA reads TGCAGCGTTAGTTTAGGGTTGGGAACGGACACTGAAGCTTTCTTT. Drawing the rest from reference TRBV29-1 and TRBJ1-1, the complete variable domain is SAVISQKPSRDICQRGTSLTIQCQVDSQVTMMFWYRQQPGQSLTLIATANQGSEATYESGFVIDKFPISRPNLTFSTLTVSNMSPEDSSIYLCSVSLGLGTDTEAFFGQGTRLTVV.

The V and J genes are TRBV2 and TRBJ2-5; 9 nucleotides align to TRBD1. Germline V gene lookup returns CDR1 SNHLY and CDR2 FYNNEI. This CDR3 has 13 residues. J lost 5 bases, V lost 7 bases, and 5 bases had no gene match. The CDR3 DNA reads as TGTGCCAGCAACAGGGGGCTAACGGAGACCCAGTACTTC. Translated: CASNRGLTETQYF.

This chain links TRBV7-9 with TRBJ1-5; D ambiguous. Trimming shortened V by 3 bases and J by 9 bases, and 15 bases separated the two germline ends. CDR3 size: 14 residues. The germline V gene has CDR1 SEHNR and CDR2 FQNEAQ (reference sequence). The chain's CDR3 is CASSFAPCSRPQHF. The DNA of the CDR3 is TGTGCCAGCAGCTTTGCCCCTTGCTCGAGGCCCCAGCATTTT.

This clonotype has at least ten counts. The V and J genes are TRBV12-3 or TRBV12-4 and TRBJ1-4; D is unclear. CDR3 size: 14 residues. Between the trimmed V and J ends, which lost 8 bases and 4 bases, there was a span of 14 bases. DNA for the CDR3: TGTGCCAGCGCCCCGAGTCGCTTTAATGAAAAACTGTTTTTT. Translated: CASAPSRFNEKLFF.

This clonotype has more than one count but fewer than ten. The V and J genes are TRBV5-1 and TRBJ2-3; D tentatively reads TRBD1 or TRBD2 (5 bases each). The CDR3 is 16 amino acids. In germline, CDR1 is SGHRS, CDR2 YFSETQ. The germline V and J ends were trimmed by 0 bases and 0 bases, with 11 bases remaining between them. DNA of the CDR3: TGCGCCAGCAGCTTGGGTCCGGGGCCTAGCACAGATACGCAGTATTTT. Encoded protein: CASSLGPGPSTDTQYF.

The rearrangement links TRBV28 to TRBJ2-6; D is unclear. The CDR3 extends over 16 amino acids. The V gene lost 5 bases and the J gene lost 0 bases, with 11 bases spanning the gap. Germline values: CDR1 MDHEN, CDR2 SYDVKM. CDR3 DNA: TGTGCCAGCAGTCGCGGCGGCTTCTCTGGGGCCAACGTCCTGACTTTC. Amino acids: CASSRGGFSGANVLTF.